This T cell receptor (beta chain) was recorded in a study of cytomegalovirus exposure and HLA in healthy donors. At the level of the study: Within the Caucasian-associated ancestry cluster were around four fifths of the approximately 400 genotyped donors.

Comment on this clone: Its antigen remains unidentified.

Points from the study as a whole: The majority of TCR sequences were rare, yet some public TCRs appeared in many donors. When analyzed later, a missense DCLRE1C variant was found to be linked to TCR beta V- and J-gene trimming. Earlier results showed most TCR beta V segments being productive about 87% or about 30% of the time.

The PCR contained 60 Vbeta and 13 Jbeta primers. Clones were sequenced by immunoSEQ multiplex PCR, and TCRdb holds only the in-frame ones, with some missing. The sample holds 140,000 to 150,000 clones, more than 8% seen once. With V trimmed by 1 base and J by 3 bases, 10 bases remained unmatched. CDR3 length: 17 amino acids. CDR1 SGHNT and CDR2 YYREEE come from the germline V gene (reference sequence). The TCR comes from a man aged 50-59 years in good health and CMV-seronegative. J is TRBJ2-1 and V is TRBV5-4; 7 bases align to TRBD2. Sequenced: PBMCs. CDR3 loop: CASSLIEWTGGYNEQFF. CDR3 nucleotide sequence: TGTGCCAGCAGCTTGATTGAATGGACGGGAGGCTACAATGAGCAGTTCTTC.